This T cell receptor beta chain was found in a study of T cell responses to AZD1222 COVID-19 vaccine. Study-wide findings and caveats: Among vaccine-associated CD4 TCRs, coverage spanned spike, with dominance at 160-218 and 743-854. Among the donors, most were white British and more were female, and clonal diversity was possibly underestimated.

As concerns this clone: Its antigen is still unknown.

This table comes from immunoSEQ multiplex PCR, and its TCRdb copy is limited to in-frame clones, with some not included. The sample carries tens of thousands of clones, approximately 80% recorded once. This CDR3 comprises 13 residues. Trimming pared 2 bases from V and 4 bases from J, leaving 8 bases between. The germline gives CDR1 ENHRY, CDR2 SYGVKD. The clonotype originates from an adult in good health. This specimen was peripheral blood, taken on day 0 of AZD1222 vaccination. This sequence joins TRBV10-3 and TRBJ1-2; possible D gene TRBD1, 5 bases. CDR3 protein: CAISEDSTYGYTF. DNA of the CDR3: TGTGCCATCAGTGAGGACAGCACCTATGGCTACACCTTC.